This T cell receptor beta chain was sequenced in a study of cytomegalovirus exposure and HLA in healthy donors. Study-wide results and limits: The authors assumed roughly uniform sequencing depth across donors for presence/absence analyses.

The PCR ran on 60 Vbeta and 13 Jbeta primers. The data were produced by immunoSEQ multiplex PCR, yet TCRdb's version contains in-frame clones alone and is incomplete. The sample contains 150,000 to 200,000 clones, around 79% of which appear only once. As to this clone: Antigen: not known.

Per the germline V gene, CDR1 is SGHVS and CDR2 is FQNEAQ. V shed 5 bases, J shed 1 base, and the junction held 10 bases outside the gene matches. The CDR3 extends over 17 amino acids. The receptor comes from a female donor in good health and CMV-seronegative. Material for sequencing was PBMCs. The V call is TRBV7-8, the J call TRBJ2-2, with 7 bases that match TRBD1. The CDR3 loop reads CASSRPKRQGNTGELFF. For the CDR3, the DNA is TGTGCCAGCAGCCGGCCTAAAAGACAGGGGAACACCGGGGAGCTGTTTTTT.